Listed here are 18 T cell receptor beta chains from one sample, sequenced in a study of beta chain features in type 1 diabetes. Points from the study as a whole: TCRB CDR3s from Type 1 diabetes patients were moderately but significantly shorter in all four CD4+ subsets.

The antigens these receptors bind are not known. Sequenced material consisted of expressed TCRB transcripts (all of the isolated RNA was reverse transcribed). This table comes from immunoSEQ multiplex PCR, and its TCRdb copy is limited to in-frame clones, with some not included. The sample yields hundreds of thousands of clones, over 12% seen once. Sequencing was done on a sample of naive CD4+ T cells from blood. These receptors all come from a man younger than 30 with type 1 diabetes.

This clone was detected only a few times. The rearrangement joins TRBV2 to TRBJ2-1, with 11 bases that match TRBD2. The CDR3 is 15 amino acids. CDR1 is SNHLY, CDR2 FYNNEI, per germline. V lost 3 bases, J lost 7 bases, and 5 bases stayed unmatched. CDR3: CASSDVSSGGNEQFF. DNA for the CDR3: TGTGCCAGCAGTGACGTGTCTAGCGGGGGGAATGAGCAGTTCTTC.

The V call is TRBV11-3, the J call TRBJ2-7, with D perhaps matching TRBD2 (5 bases). V was pared by 5 bases and J by 7 bases, with 15 bases between. In germline, CDR1 is SGHNT, CDR2 YENEEA. The CDR3 contains 13 residues. The CDR3 bases are TGTGCCAGCAGCCCGGACGGGGAGTGGGAGCAGTACTTC. As protein: CASSPDGEWEQYF.

This chain links TRBV25-1 with TRBJ1-6; 8 bases are shared with TRBD1. V lost 0 bases, J lost 12 bases, and 10 bases stayed unmatched. CDR1 is MGHDK, CDR2 SYGVNS, per germline. The CDR3 totals 16 residues. The DNA of the CDR3 is TGTGCCAGCAGTGAATATACAGGGGGTTCGAGAGGACCCCTCCACTTT. Translating it yields CASSEYTGGSRGPLHF. Variable domain in full (rest from reference TRBV25-1 and TRBJ1-6): EADIYQTPRYLVIGTGKKITLECSQTMGHDKMYWYQQDPGMELHLIHYSYGVNSTEKGDLSSESTVSRIRTEHFPLTLESARPSHTSQYLCASSEYTGGSRGPLHFGNGTRLTVT.

This rearrangement joins TRBV18 to TRBJ2-7; 11 bases map to TRBD2. The V gene end was trimmed by 4 bases and the J gene end by 0 bases; junction bases not matched to a gene: 2. This CDR3 is built from 15 residues. Germline V CDR1 and CDR2: KGHSH, LQKENI. CDR3 sequence (DNA): TGTGCCAGCTCACTGACTAGCGGGATCTCCTACGAGCAGTACTTC. This gives the protein CASSLTSGISYEQYF.

V is TRBV9 and J is TRBJ1-1; the match to TRBD1 covers 9 bases. V trimming: 2 bases; J trimming: 5 bases; junction bases outside the gene matches: 4. This CDR3 contains 14 residues. The germline V gene encodes CDR1 SGDLS and CDR2 YYNGEE. This CDR3 is CASSVRQGDTEAFF. In DNA, the CDR3 is TGTGCCAGCAGCGTCAGACAGGGGGATACTGAAGCTTTCTTT. Full variable domain (missing parts from reference TRBV9 and TRBJ1-1): DSGVTQTPKHLITATGQRVTLRCSPRSGDLSVYWYQQSLDQGLQFLIQYYNGEERAKGNILERFSAQQFPDLHSELNLSSLELGDSALYFCASSVRQGDTEAFFGQGTRLTVV.

V and J are TRBV6-5 and TRBJ2-6; D gene unclear. This CDR3 has 16 amino acids. V was trimmed by 0 bases and J by 2 bases, leaving 8 bases between them. Germline CDR1 MNHEY, CDR2 SVGAGI. The CDR3 DNA is TGTGCCAGCAGTTACTCGAGTAGGGCTGGGGCCAACGTCCTGACTTTC. Amino acid sequence: CASSYSSRAGANVLTF.

This clone turned up a few times. The chain links TRBV7-2 to TRBJ1-3, with TRBD1 as a possible D gene (5 bases). CDR3 length: 17 amino acids. The V end lost 3 bases, the J end lost 4 bases, and 19 bases lay between the germline ends. Germline V gene sequence: CDR1 SGHTA, CDR2 FQGNSA. CDR3 nucleotides: TGTGCCAGCAGCTTTTCGACGGGCTGGGGGAGCGGAAACACCATATATTTT. Amino acids: CASSFSTGWGSGNTIYF.

This clone was found a few times. The chain has TRBV5-6 and TRBJ1-2, with unresolved D. This CDR3 contains 12 residues. The V gene's germline CDR1 is SGHDT and CDR2 YYEEEE. Trimming took 1 base from V and 13 from J, leaving 14 bases between them. The CDR3: CASSLFAGASTF. The CDR3 DNA is TGTGCCAGCAGCTTGTTCGCAGGAGCTTCCACCTTC.

This clone was found a few times. The V and J genes are TRBV11-3 and TRBJ2-3; 11 nucleotides align to TRBD2. V was pared by 5 bases and J by 5 bases, with 9 bases of the junction left unmatched. Germline CDR1 reads SGHNT; CDR2 reads YENEEA. CDR3 length equals 16 residues. Here the CDR3 DNA reads TGTGCCAGCAGCCCCTCACTAGCGGGAGTAGAAGATACGCAGTATTTT. This gives the protein CASSPSLAGVEDTQYF. The complete variable domain, with remaining parts taken from reference TRBV11-3 and TRBJ2-3, reads EAGVVQSPRYKIIEKKQPVAFWCNPISGHNTLYWYLQNLGQGPELLIRYENEEAVDDSQLPKDRFSAERLKGVDSTLKIQPAELGDSAVYLCASSPSLAGVEDTQYFGPGTRLTVL.

This clone has only a few counts. At the DNA level, this CDR3 is encoded by other sequences in the same sample as well. The chain links TRBV5-1 to TRBJ2-3; D gene uncertain. The V end lost 0 bases, the J end lost 0 bases, and 5 bases lay between the germline ends. This CDR3 region has 14 residues. Germline values: CDR1 SGHRS, CDR2 YFSETQ. The CDR3 spells CASSLATSTDTQYF. CDR3 in DNA: TGCGCCAGCAGCTTGGCAACTAGCACAGATACGCAGTATTTT.

This chain joins TRBV5-1 and TRBJ2-7; D is ambiguous. V dropped 5 bases and J dropped 2 bases, with 11 bases sitting between them. There are 13 residues in the CDR3. Germline assignment: CDR1 SGHRS and CDR2 YFSETQ. Here the CDR3 reads CASSFGSTYEQYF. The CDR3 DNA follows: TGCGCCAGCAGTTTCGGGTCGACCTACGAGCAGTACTTC.

The chain links TRBV23-1 to TRBJ1-5; 8 bases match TRBD1. TRBV23-1 is treated as an ORF (open reading frame) with a function not yet certain. The CDR3 sequence is 18 residues long. V lost 0 bases to trimming and J lost 4 bases; unmatched junction nucleotides: 11. CDR3 sequence reads: CASSQSPSRQGRNQPQHF. In DNA, the CDR3 is TGCGCCAGCAGTCAATCTCCGTCAAGACAGGGGAGAAATCAGCCCCAGCATTTT.

This chain uses TRBV6-6 with TRBJ2-1, with TRBD2 matching 8 bases. With 5 bases clipped from V and 4 bases from J, the junction kept 4 bases outside the gene matches. Germline-derived CDR1 and CDR2 are MNHNY and SVGAGI (reference sequence). The CDR3 covers 14 residues. CDR3 residues: CASSAGGSYNEQFF. As DNA, the CDR3 is TGTGCCAGCAGTGCGGGAGGCTCTTACAATGAGCAGTTCTTC.

The chain has TRBV9 and TRBJ2-1; the match to TRBD2 covers 12 bases. The CDR3 runs 16 residues. The V gene's germline CDR1 is SGDLS and CDR2 YYNGEE. V was clipped by 2 bases and J by 7 bases; unmatched bases: 7. This chain's CDR3 is CASSVSLAGGQNEQFF. The CDR3 DNA reads as TGTGCCAGCAGCGTCTCACTAGCGGGGGGACAGAATGAGCAGTTCTTC.

V gene TRBV30 combines with J gene TRBJ2-2; TRBD2 matches 11 bases. V shed 7 bases and J 4 bases; nucleotides not matched to a gene: 8. Germline CDR1 reads GTSNPN; CDR2 reads SVGIG (reference sequence). This CDR3 contains 15 residues. The CDR3 protein is CALALAGAGTGELFF. Written as DNA, the CDR3 is TGTGCCTTAGCACTAGCGGGGGCTGGCACCGGGGAGCTGTTTTTT. The whole variable domain, filled in from reference TRBV30 and TRBJ2-2, reads SQTIHQWPATLVQPVGSPLSLECTVEGTSNPNLYWYRQAAGRGLQLLFYSVGIGQISSEVPQNLSASRPQDRQFILSSKKLLLSDSGFYLCALALAGAGTGELFFGEGSRLTVL.

Of note for this clone: Other DNA sequences in this specimen translate into the identical CDR3. The J gene is TRBJ2-5, the V gene TRBV7-9; D is uncertain. Trimming took 1 base from V and 5 from J, leaving 8 bases between them. Germline CDR1 is SEHNR and CDR2 is FQNEAQ (reference sequence). This CDR3 comprises 13 residues. CDR3 residues: CASSLGFSETQYF. In nucleotides, the CDR3 is TGTGCCAGCAGCTTAGGGTTTTCGGAGACCCAGTACTTC. The entire variable domain, with the rest obtained from reference TRBV7-9 and TRBJ2-5, is as follows: DTGVSQNPRHKITKRGQNVTFRCDPISEHNRLYWYRQTLGQGPEFLTYFQNEAQLEKSRLLSDRFSAERPKGSFSTLEIQRTEQGDSAMYLCASSLGFSETQYFGPGTRLLVL.

This CDR3 reads CAWSRISGSNEKLFF. The CDR3 DNA reads TGTGCCTGGAGTCGTATTTCGGGCAGTAATGAAAAACTGTTTTTT. The genes are TRBV30 and TRBJ1-4; D not certain. Trimming took 2 bases from V and 4 from J, leaving 14 bases between them. CDR3 length equals 15 residues. The V gene's germline CDR1 is GTSNPN and CDR2 SVGIG (reference sequence).

This clone was observed a few times. V gene TRBV28 combines with J gene TRBJ2-7; no reliable D call. Germline CDR1 is MDHEN and CDR2 is SYDVKM. The V end was cut by 8 bases, the J end by 1 base, with 6 bases between. The CDR3 runs to 11 residues. CDR3 nucleotides: TGTGCCAGCCATCAATCCTACGAGCAGTACTTC. Translating it yields CASHQSYEQYF.